This T cell receptor beta chain was found in a study of T cell responses to AZD1222 COVID-19 vaccine. Study in general: Second doses at about 4 or about 12 weeks were pooled.

Produced via immunoSEQ multiplex PCR; TCRdb's table is partial and in-frame only. Seen here are 140,000 or so clones, around 90% observed once, and the top ten hold approximately 1.7%. The sample in question was peripheral blood, obtained on day 0 of AZD1222 vaccination. The sequence came from an adult in good health.

CDR3 amino acids: CASRNQGRDTIYF. The CDR3 nucleotides are TGTGCCAGCAGGAATCAGGGGAGGGACACCATATATTTT. The chain carries TRBV2 and TRBJ1-3; D perhaps matches TRBD1 (6 bases). The CDR3 length is 13 residues. Germline lookup yields CDR1 SNHLY and CDR2 FYNNEI. V was pared by 6 bases and J by 8 bases, with 14 bases between.